The present T cell receptor (beta chain) was sequenced within a study of OX40 agonist ivuxolimab in advanced cancers. Background on the study: Three dose-escalation patients had partial responses: one with hepatocellular carcinoma and two with cutaneous melanoma.

Produced via immunoSEQ multiplex PCR; TCRdb's table is partial and in-frame only. Found here are 98,000 or so clones, approximately 94% of them singletons; the top ten hold roughly 0.17%. The V end was cut by 6 bases, the J end by 6 bases, with 25 bases between. CDR1 and CDR2 from the germline V gene are SGHRS and YFSETQ. This CDR3 has 16 residues. V is TRBV5-1 and J is TRBJ2-7; a possible D gene is TRBD1 (6 bases). Source: CD4+ or CD8+ T cells sorted from blood, taken in a trial of the OX40 agonist ivuxolimab. The sequence was obtained from an adult with an advanced solid tumor such as melanoma, head and neck, liver or kidney cancer. CDR3 loop: CASTPQARGRGREQYF. The CDR3 DNA sequence: TGCGCCAGCACCCCCCAGGCCAGGGGAAGGGGACGCGAGCAGTACTTC.